This T cell receptor (beta chain) was obtained from a study of T cells in Graves' hyperthyroidism and ophthalmopathy. Study-wide results and caveats: A 13 V-J model separated ophthalmopathy from stable hyperthyroidism.

CDR3 length: 16 residues. V lost 4 bases to trimming and J lost 1 base; unmatched junction nucleotides: 10. Germline assignment: CDR1 LNHDA and CDR2 SQIVND (reference sequence). Diagnoses were made from clinical symptoms, serum measures (thyroxine and TRAb), thyroid ultrasound and orbital computed tomography. The sample, blood from the first hyperthyroidism diagnosis, precedes any ophthalmopathy symptoms. Amplification of TCR beta CDR3 regions was performed using RNA transcripts as template. The HTBI primer set served for first-round RT-PCR of the TCR CDR3. TCRdb ran MiXCR on the multiplex PCR reads and lists one entry per CDR3 protein. Among 250,000 or so distinct CDR3 sequences listed, roughly 15% were seen once. This clonotype was picked up a small number of times. The antigen remains unidentified.

The rearrangement links TRBV19 to TRBJ2-7; 7 bases are shared with TRBD2. The clonotype was recovered from a woman in her 40s with Graves' hyperthyroidism that later progressed to Graves' ophthalmopathy. Sequencing input: blood. The CDR3 loop is CASSTLGRVDSYEQYF. In nucleotides, the CDR3 is TGTGCCAGTAGTACCCTTGGGAGGGTTGATTCCTACGAGCAGTACTTC.